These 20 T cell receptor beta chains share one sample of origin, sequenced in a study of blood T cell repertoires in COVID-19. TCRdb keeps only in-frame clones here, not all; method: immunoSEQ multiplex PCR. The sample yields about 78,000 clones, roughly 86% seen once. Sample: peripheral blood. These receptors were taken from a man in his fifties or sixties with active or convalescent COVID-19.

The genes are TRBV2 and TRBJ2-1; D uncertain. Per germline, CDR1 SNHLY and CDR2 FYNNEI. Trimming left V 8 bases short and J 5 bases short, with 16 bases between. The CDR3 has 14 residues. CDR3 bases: TGTGCCAGCGCCCCTCACAGTTCAAACAATGAGCAGTTCTTC. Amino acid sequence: CASAPHSSNNEQFF. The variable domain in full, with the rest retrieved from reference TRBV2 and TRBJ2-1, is EPEVTQTPSHQVTQMGQEVILRCVPISNHLYFYWYRQILGQKVEFLVSFYNNEISEKSEIFDDQFSVERPDGSNFTLKIRSTKLEDSAMYFCASAPHSSNNEQFFGPGTRLTVL.

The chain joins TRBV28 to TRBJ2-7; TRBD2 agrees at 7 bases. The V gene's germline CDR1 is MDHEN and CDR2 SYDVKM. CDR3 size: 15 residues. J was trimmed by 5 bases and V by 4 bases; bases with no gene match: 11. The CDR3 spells CASSSFSGPLNEQYV. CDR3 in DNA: TGTGCCAGCAGTTCTTTTAGCGGGCCCCTCAACGAGCAGTACGTC.

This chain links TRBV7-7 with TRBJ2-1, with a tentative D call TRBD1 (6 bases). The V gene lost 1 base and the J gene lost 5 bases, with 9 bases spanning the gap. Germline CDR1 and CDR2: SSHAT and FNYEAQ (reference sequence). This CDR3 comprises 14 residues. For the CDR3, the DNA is TGTGCCAGCAGCTTAGGAGGACAGAACAATGAGCAGTTCTTC. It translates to CASSLGGQNNEQFF.

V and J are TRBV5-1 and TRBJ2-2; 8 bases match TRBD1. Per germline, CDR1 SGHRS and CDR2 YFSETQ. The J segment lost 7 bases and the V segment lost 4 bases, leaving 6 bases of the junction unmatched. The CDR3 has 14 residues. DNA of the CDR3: TGCGCCAGCAGCGCGGACAGGGCCAACGGGGAGCTGTTTTTT. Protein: CASSADRANGELFF.

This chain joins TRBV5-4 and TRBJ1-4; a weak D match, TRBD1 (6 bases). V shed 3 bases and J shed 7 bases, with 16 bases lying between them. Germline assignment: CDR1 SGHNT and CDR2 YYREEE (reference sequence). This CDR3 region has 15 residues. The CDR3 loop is CASSSKGEMSEKLFF. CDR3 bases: TGTGCCAGCAGCTCCAAGGGGGAAATGAGTGAAAAACTGTTTTTT.

The CDR3 here is CASSLGSGALTEAFF. CDR3 DNA sequence: TGTGCCAGCAGCTTAGGATCAGGGGCCCTTACTGAAGCTTTCTTT. The J gene is TRBJ1-1, the V gene TRBV7-9, with D possibly TRBD1 on 6 matching bases. This CDR3 has 15 residues. CDR1 is SEHNR and CDR2 is FQNEAQ in the germline V gene (reference sequence). Trimming removed 1 base from V and 5 bases from J, with 14 bases in between. Based on the CDR3 plus reference TRBV7-9 and TRBJ1-1, the full variable domain is DTGVSQNPRHKITKRGQNVTFRCDPISEHNRLYWYRQTLGQGPEFLTYFQNEAQLEKSRLLSDRFSAERPKGSFSTLEIQRTEQGDSAMYLCASSLGSGALTEAFFGQGTRLTVV.

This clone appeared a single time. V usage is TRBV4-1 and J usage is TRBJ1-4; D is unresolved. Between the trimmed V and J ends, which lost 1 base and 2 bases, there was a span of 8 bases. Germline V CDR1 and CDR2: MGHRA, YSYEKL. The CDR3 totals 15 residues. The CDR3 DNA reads TGCGCCAGCAGCCAAGGTCACTCTACTAATGAAAAACTGTTTTTT. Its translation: CASSQGHSTNEKLFF.

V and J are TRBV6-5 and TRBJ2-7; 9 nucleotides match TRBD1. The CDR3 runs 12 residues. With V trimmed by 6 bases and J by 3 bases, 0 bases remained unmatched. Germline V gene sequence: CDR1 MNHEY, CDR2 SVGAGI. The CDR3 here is CASRDRGYEQYF. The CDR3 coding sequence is TGTGCCAGCAGGGACAGGGGCTACGAGCAGTACTTC.

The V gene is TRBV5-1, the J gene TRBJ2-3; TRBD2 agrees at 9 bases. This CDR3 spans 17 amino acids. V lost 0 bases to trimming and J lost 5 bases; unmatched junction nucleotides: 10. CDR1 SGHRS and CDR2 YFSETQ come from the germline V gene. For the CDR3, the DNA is TGCGCCAGCAGCTTGGAGGTTAGCGGGGGAGGGATAGATACGCAGTATTTT. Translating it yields CASSLEVSGGGIDTQYF.

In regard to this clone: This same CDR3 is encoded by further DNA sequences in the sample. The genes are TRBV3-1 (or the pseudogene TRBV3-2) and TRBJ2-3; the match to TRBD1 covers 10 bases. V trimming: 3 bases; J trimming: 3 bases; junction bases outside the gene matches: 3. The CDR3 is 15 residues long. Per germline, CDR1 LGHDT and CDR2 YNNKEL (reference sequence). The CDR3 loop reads CASSQGQGRTDTQYF. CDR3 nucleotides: TGTGCCAGCAGCCAGGGACAGGGGAGGACAGATACGCAGTATTTT.

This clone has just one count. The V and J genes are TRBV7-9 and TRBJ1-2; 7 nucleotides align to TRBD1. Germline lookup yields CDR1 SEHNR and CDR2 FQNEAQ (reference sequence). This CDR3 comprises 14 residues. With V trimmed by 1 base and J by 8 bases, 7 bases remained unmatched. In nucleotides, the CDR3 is TGTGCCAGCAGCTTAGGGACAGGCCCAGGGGGCTACACCTTC. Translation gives CASSLGTGPGGYTF.

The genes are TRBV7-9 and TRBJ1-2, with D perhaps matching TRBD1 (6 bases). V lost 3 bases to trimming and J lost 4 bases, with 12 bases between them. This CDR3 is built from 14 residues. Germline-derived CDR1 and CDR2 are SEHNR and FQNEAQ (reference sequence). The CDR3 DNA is TGTGCCAGCAGCTTGGACAGATCGGGCTATGGCTACACCTTC. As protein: CASSLDRSGYGYTF.

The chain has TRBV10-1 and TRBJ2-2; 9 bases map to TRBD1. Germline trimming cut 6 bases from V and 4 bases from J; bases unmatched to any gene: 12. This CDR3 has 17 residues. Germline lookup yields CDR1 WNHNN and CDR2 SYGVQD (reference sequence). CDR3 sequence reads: CASSPGTGFAGTGELFF. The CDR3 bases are TGCGCCAGCAGCCCAGGGACAGGGTTTGCGGGCACCGGGGAGCTGTTTTTT.

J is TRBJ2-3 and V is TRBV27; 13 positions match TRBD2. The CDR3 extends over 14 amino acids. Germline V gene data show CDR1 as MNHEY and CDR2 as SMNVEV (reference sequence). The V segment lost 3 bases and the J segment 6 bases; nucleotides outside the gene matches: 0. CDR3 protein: CASSLGLAGDTQYF. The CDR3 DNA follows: TGTGCCAGCAGTTTGGGACTAGCGGGGGATACGCAGTATTTT.

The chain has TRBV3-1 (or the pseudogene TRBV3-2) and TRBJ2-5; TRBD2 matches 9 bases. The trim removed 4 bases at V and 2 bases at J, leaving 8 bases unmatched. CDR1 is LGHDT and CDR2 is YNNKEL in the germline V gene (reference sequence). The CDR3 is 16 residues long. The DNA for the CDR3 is TGTGCCAGCAGCCCAAATAGCGGGGGCCGACAAGAGACCCAGTACTTC. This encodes CASSPNSGGRQETQYF.

The CDR3 here is CASSMDAGGPADTQYF. The CDR3 bases are TGTGCCAGTAGTATGGACGCGGGGGGGCCAGCAGATACGCAGTATTTT. The chain has TRBV19 and TRBJ2-3, with 9 nucleotides matching TRBD2. V lost 3 bases and J lost 4; bases outside the gene matches: 8. This CDR3 comprises 16 residues. Germline loops: CDR1 LNHDA, CDR2 SQIVND (reference sequence).

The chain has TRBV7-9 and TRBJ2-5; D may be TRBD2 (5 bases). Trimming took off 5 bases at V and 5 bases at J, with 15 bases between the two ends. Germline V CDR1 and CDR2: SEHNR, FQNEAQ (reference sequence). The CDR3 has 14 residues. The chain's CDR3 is CASSLRSGSETQYF. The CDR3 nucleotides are TGTGCCAGCAGCCTACGTTCGGGGAGTGAGACCCAGTACTTC.

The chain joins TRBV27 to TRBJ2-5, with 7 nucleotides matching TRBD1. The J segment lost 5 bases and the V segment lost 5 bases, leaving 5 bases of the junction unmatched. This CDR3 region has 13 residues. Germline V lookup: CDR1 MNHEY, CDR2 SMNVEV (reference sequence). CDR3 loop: CASSPAGGETQYF. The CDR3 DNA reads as TGTGCCAGCAGTCCCGCAGGGGGTGAGACCCAGTACTTC.

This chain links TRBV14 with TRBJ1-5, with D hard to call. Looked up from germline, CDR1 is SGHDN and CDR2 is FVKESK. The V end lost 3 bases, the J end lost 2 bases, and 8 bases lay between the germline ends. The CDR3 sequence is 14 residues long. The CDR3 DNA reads TGTGCCAGCAGCCAGCGGGATCGCAATCAGCCCCAGCATTTT. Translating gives CASSQRDRNQPQHF.

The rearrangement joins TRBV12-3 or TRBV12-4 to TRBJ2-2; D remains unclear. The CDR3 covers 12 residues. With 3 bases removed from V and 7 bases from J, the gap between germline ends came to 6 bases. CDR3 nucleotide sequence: TGTGCCAGCAGTTTCGCCAGCGGGGAGCTGTTTTTT. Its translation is CASSFASGELFF.